This paragraph reports one T cell receptor beta chain. Sequenced by immunoSEQ multiplex PCR; TCRdb stores in-frame clones only, minus some. The table lists some 60,000 clones, 80% to 90% of them singletons. Germline assignment: CDR1 LGHDT and CDR2 YNNKEL (reference sequence). The CDR3 runs to 14 residues. V was clipped by 2 bases and J by 7 bases, with 12 bases between them. The source of the sample is a study of blood T cell repertoires in COVID-19. In the study overall: Researchers got acute and convalescent COVID-19 samples from the United States, Italy and Spain. In each case, the material was cDNA or gDNA derived from T cells, B-cell-depleted T cells, or PBMCs.

The chain links TRBV3-1 (or the pseudogene TRBV3-2) to TRBJ2-1; the D gene is possibly TRBD1 (5 bases). Specimen: peripheral blood. This clonotype originated in a man in his sixties with acute or convalescent COVID-19. CDR3 bases: TGTGCCAGCAGCCAATATGGGGCGGCGAATGAGCAGTTCTTC. Translating it yields CASSQYGAANEQFF.